This passage covers 27 T cell receptor delta chains from one sample sequenced in a study of gamma-delta T cells after stem cell transplantation. TCRdb repeated clone calling on the RT-PCR reads with CATT. Here the sample spans some 3,000 delta-chain clones, about 2.6% being singletons. The sequenced material came from gamma-delta T cells. The receptors derive from a human donor. It is not recorded whose cells these are; they may come from a transplant donor.

Of note for this clone: The protein held in TCRdb is that of a much larger clone and does not match this DNA's translation at residue 3, likely because of a read error; the protein shown is translated from the DNA. The chain joins TRDV2 to TRDJ1; 7 bases fit TRDD3. The CDR3 runs 16 residues. CDR1 GEAIGNYY and CDR2 EKD come from the germline V gene. DNA of the CDR3: TGTGCCCGTGACGTCGTTGGGGGACTGATCACCGATAAACTCATCTTT. Translation gives CARDVVGGLITDKLIF.

About this clone itself: TCRdb attributes to this sequence the protein of a much larger clone, which differs from the DNA translation at residue 17; a read error is likely, and the protein displayed is translated from the DNA. This chain uses TRDV2 with TRDJ2, with D tentatively TRDD1 (5 bases). This CDR3 contains 20 residues. Looked up from germline, CDR1 is GEAIGNYY and CDR2 is EKD. Here the CDR3 DNA reads TGTGCCTGTGACACCCTAAATACTCATGGGTCTTTCAGTTCGGCAGCACCACTCTTCTTT. Translated, it gives CACDTLNTHGSFSSAAPLFF.

Comment on this clone: A much more abundant neighbour one base away suggests this may be a read error. The rearrangement links TRDV2 to TRDJ1; D gene uncertain. In germline, CDR1 is GEAIGNYY, CDR2 EKD. The CDR3 is made up of 18 amino acids. The V and J ends lost 0 bases and 0 bases respectively, with 19 bases between them. DNA for the CDR3: TGTGCCTGTGACACCCTCCGGAATACCGATTCCGACACCGATAAACTCATCTTT. Protein product: CACDTLRNTDSDTDKLIF.

A note on this clone: A read error is possible here, since a much larger clone lies one base away. The sample carries other DNA sequences with the same CDR3. The chain uses TRDV2 and TRDJ3, with 9 bases matching TRDD3. CDR1 is GEAIGNYY and CDR2 is EKD in the germline V gene. V was clipped by 0 bases and J by 1 base; unmatched bases: 9. The CDR3 runs 20 residues. Here the CDR3 DNA reads TGTGCCTGTGACACCGCTTGGGGGATATCTCATTCCTGGGACACCCGACAGATGTTTTTC. Translation gives CACDTAWGISHSWDTRQMFF.

This clone has a handful of counts. TCRdb's entry gives the protein of a much larger clone, which mismatches this DNA's translation at residue 4, likely from a read error; the protein reported here is translated from the DNA. The chain recombines TRDV2 with TRDJ1; TRDD3 matches 13 bases. This CDR3 has 15 residues. Germline trimming cut 5 bases from V and 4 bases from J; bases unmatched to any gene: 6. Germline V CDR1 and CDR2: GEAIGNYY, EKD. Here the CDR3 reads CACGLLGDTGDKLIF. The DNA of the CDR3 is TGTGCCTGTGGCTTACTGGGGGATACGGGCGATAAACTCATCTTT.

This clone has a handful of counts. A far larger clone is a single base away, which makes a read error likely. The chain carries TRDV2 and TRDJ3; 10 bases are a match to TRDD3. Germline V lookup: CDR1 GEAIGNYY, CDR2 EKD. This CDR3 has 22 residues. CDR3 loop: CACDTFPGGGYSSSWDIRQMFF. In nucleotides, the CDR3 is TGTGCCTGTGACACTTTCCCGGGTGGGGGATACTCAAGCTCCTGGGACATCCGACAGATGTTTTTC.

This clone was seen only a few times. The amino acid sequence in TCRdb belongs to a much larger clone and departs from this DNA's translation at residue 16, likely a sequencing read error; the sequence shown is translated from the DNA. This chain links TRDV2 with TRDJ1; possible D gene TRDD3, 6 bases. The CDR3 totals 18 residues. In germline, CDR1 is GEAIGNYY, CDR2 EKD. The CDR3 region has the DNA TGTGCCTGTGACCTACTCAACGGGGGACCCGAGTACACCGATAAACCCATCTTT. Translated, it gives CACDLLNGGPEYTDKPIF.

This clone has only a few counts. A read error is likely here: a far larger clone is one base away. Other DNA sequences in the same sample also yield this CDR3. J is TRDJ1 and V is TRDV2; 9 nucleotides agree with TRDD3. The V segment lost 0 bases and the J segment 0 bases; nucleotides outside the gene matches: 13. From germline, CDR1 is GEAIGNYY and CDR2 EKD. There are 19 residues in the CDR3. In nucleotides, the CDR3 is TGTGCCTGTGACACCGTTTTGCCTGGGGGATCCTCCTACACCGATAAACTCATCTTT. Protein: CACDTVLPGGSSYTDKLIF.

This clone is medium-sized. The chain couples TRDV2 to TRDJ1; 11 bases map to TRDD3. The CDR3 has 14 amino acids. V trimming: 3 bases; J trimming: 11 bases; junction bases outside the gene matches: 10. CDR1 and CDR2 from the germline V gene are GEAIGNYY and EKD. The CDR3 reads CACDSLLGDRELIF. Here the CDR3 DNA reads TGTGCCTGTGACTCATTACTGGGGGATAGAGAGCTCATCTTT.

In the case of this clone: This likely came from a read error, as a far larger clone is one base away. Other DNA sequences in this sample translate to the same CDR3. CDR3 sequence: CACDTLGDYNTDKLIF. DNA of the CDR3: TGTGCCTGTGACACCCTGGGGGATTATAACACCGATAAACTCATCTTT. This chain connects TRDV2 to TRDJ1; 9 nucleotides agree with TRDD3. Germline CDR1 is GEAIGNYY and CDR2 is EKD. After removal of 0 bases from V and 0 bases from J, the junction contained 4 bases not matched to a gene. CDR3 length: 16 amino acids.

This clone counts as large. Other nucleotide sequences from this sample produce the same CDR3. V and J are TRDV2 and TRDJ1; 8 positions match TRDD3. CDR3 length equals 19 residues. The ends lost 4 bases at V and 4 bases at J; junction bases unmatched: 22. Per the germline V gene, CDR1 is GEAIGNYY and CDR2 is EKD. CDR3 sequence (DNA): TGTGCCTGTGATAGAAGATACTGGGGGGTTTTGCGCGTAAACGATAAACTCATCTTT. Translation gives CACDRRYWGVLRVNDKLIF.

Remarks on this clone: The protein TCRdb gives is from a much larger clone and does not agree with this DNA's translation at residue 3, likely a read error; the protein shown here comes from the DNA. This rearrangement joins TRDV2 to TRDJ1; TRDD3 is a possible D gene (6 bases). In germline, CDR1 is GEAIGNYY, CDR2 EKD. This CDR3 has 16 amino acids. The CDR3 spells CARDPVGAASKDKLIF. The CDR3 DNA reads TGTGCCCGTGACCCGGTGGGGGCCGCTTCAAAAGATAAACTCATCTTT.

The rearrangement links TRDV2 to TRDJ1, with D unclear. The V end lost 0 bases, the J end lost 1 base, and 5 bases lay between the germline ends. The CDR3 is 13 amino acids. Germline V lookup: CDR1 GEAIGNYY, CDR2 EKD. The CDR3 sequence is CACDTELTDKLIF. In DNA form, the CDR3 reads TGTGCCTGTGACACCGAGCTCACCGATAAACTCATCTTT.

Notes on this clone: TCRdb's protein for this DNA is that of a much larger clone and differs from the translation at residue 14, likely a read error; the protein shown is the DNA translation. The chain combines TRDV2 with TRDJ1; TRDD3 agrees at 9 bases. The trim removed 2 bases at V and 4 bases at J, leaving 19 bases unmatched. Germline CDR1 is GEAIGNYY and CDR2 is EKD. The CDR3 consists of 19 residues. In DNA form, the CDR3 reads TGTGCCTGTGACATCCTCGGTACACTGGGGGAAAGACCCATCGATAAACTCATCTTT. Its translation: CACDILGTLGERPIDKLIF.

This clone was detected a few times. TCRdb's entry gives the protein of a much larger clone, which mismatches this DNA's translation at residue 11, likely from a read error; the protein reported here is translated from the DNA. The J gene is TRDJ1, the V gene TRDV2; D possibly corresponds to TRDD3 (5 bases). The germline V and J ends were trimmed by 0 bases and 3 bases, with 25 bases remaining between them. The CDR3 contains 19 residues. CDR1 and CDR2 (germline): GEAIGNYY, EKD. Here the CDR3 DNA reads TGTGCCTGTGACACCGCGTGGCGGGGGGCCCTGCTTACACCCGATAAACTCATCTTT. Translation gives CACDTAWRGALLTPDKLIF.

By share, this clone ranks as large. The sample has other DNA sequences that encode this CDR3 too. CDR3 region: CACDTVGGGPYTDKLIF. CDR3 sequence (DNA): TGTGCCTGTGACACGGTTGGTGGGGGACCCTACACCGATAAACTCATCTTT. This chain uses TRDV2 with TRDJ1; TRDD3 aligns across 7 bases. The length of the CDR3 is 17 residues. Germline values: CDR1 GEAIGNYY, CDR2 EKD. Trimming took 1 base from V and 0 from J; bases not matched to a gene: 10.

This clone occurred a few times. The rearrangement uses TRDV2 and TRDJ1; 7 positions match TRDD3. Germline CDR1 GEAIGNYY, CDR2 EKD. The CDR3 sequence is 22 residues long. Trimming at V came to 0 bases and at J to 1 base, leaving 25 bases not matched to a gene. As DNA, the CDR3 is TGTGCCTGTGACACCGTTGTGGGGGAGTCAAACCTTCTTCCCCAGACCACCGATAAACTCATCTTT. Amino acids: CACDTVVGESNLLPQTTDKLIF.

This clone appeared a few times. It may be a read error: a sequence one base away is much more abundant. V gene TRDV2 combines with J gene TRDJ1; 11 nucleotides line up with TRDD3. V lost 0 bases and J lost 0; bases outside the gene matches: 14. Germline V gene data show CDR1 as GEAIGNYY and CDR2 as EKD. This CDR3 comprises 20 residues. The CDR3 sequence is CACDTVGGGYVNFDTDKLIF. The CDR3 DNA sequence: TGTGCCTGTGACACCGTTGGTGGGGGATACGTCAATTTTGACACCGATAAACTCATCTTT.

This clone turned up a few times. TCRdb lists the protein of a much larger clone for this DNA, which differs at residue 17, so this is likely a read error; the protein given here is translated from the DNA itself. The V gene is TRDV2, the J gene TRDJ3, with TRDD3 identical over 9 bases. The CDR3 has 19 residues. Germline V lookup: CDR1 GEAIGNYY, CDR2 EKD. CDR3 nucleotide sequence: TGTGCCTGTGACATCTTACTGGGGGACCTCTCCTGGGACACCCGACAGACGTTTTTC. It codes for CACDILLGDLSWDTRQTFF.

This clone is labeled medium-sized. Other DNA sequences of this sample code for an identical CDR3. The J gene is TRDJ1, the V gene TRDV1; D might be TRDD3 (6 bases). The CDR3 covers 17 residues. The germline gives CDR1 TSWWSYY, CDR2 QGS. The V end lost 4 bases, the J end lost 4 bases, and 22 bases lay between the germline ends. CDR3 region: CALGGRLDSGIGDKLIF. CDR3 coding DNA: TGTGCTCTTGGGGGACGCCTTGACTCGGGGATCGGCGATAAACTCATCTTT.

This clone was counted between two and nine times. TCRdb's entry gives the protein of a much larger clone, which mismatches this DNA's translation at residue 8, likely from a read error; the protein reported here is translated from the DNA. V is TRDV2 and J is TRDJ1; 7 bases agree with TRDD3. With V trimmed by 3 bases and J by 3 bases, 12 bases remained unmatched. The CDR3 has 16 amino acids. Germline V gene sequence: CDR1 GEAIGNYY, CDR2 EKD. This CDR3 is CACDELTEGYSDKLIF. The CDR3 coding sequence is TGTGCCTGTGACGAACTTACTGAGGGATACTCCGATAAACTCATCTTT.

V and J are TRDV2 and TRDJ3, with a possible D match to TRDD3 (6 bases). V lost 0 bases and J 0 bases, leaving 23 bases between the germline ends. Germline lookup yields CDR1 GEAIGNYY and CDR2 EKD. The CDR3 covers 22 residues. In nucleotides, the CDR3 is TGTGCCTGTGACACCACAGTCCCAAGCTGGGGCCAAGCCTCCTGGGACACCCGACAGATGTTTTTC. Translated, it gives CACDTTVPSWGQASWDTRQMFF.

This clone was found a few times. A much larger clonotype is one base distant, so this may be a read error. V usage is TRDV2 and J usage is TRDJ1, with 11 bases fitting TRDD3. Germline V gene data show CDR1 as GEAIGNYY and CDR2 as EKD. The length of the CDR3 is 17 residues. CDR3 sequence reads: CAYDTLVVGDTTDKLIF. The CDR3 DNA reads TGTGCCTATGACACCCTCGTGGTGGGGGATACGACCGATAAACTCATCTTT.

A note on this clone: A far larger clone is a single base away, which makes a read error likely. The same CDR3 arises from other DNA sequences in this sample as well. The chain joins TRDV2 to TRDJ1; perhaps TRDD3 as D (6 bases). The CDR3 totals 16 residues. Germline V lookup: CDR1 GEAIGNYY, CDR2 EKD. CDR3 sequence reads: CACDTVGGSYTDKLIF. CDR3 coding DNA: TGTGCCTGTGACACCGTGGGGGGGTCGTACACCGACAAACTCATCTTT.

This clone was detected a few times. The protein that TCRdb holds for this DNA derives from a much larger clone and differs from the translated DNA at residue 3, which likely indicates a read error; the protein shown here is translated from the DNA. V and J are TRDV2 and TRDJ1; D possibly corresponds to TRDD3 (6 bases). The CDR3 is 15 residues long. Germline CDR1 reads GEAIGNYY; CDR2 reads EKD. CDR3 sequence (DNA): TGTGCCTATGACACCGTGGGGGCCGGGAACGATAAACTCATCTTT. As protein: CAYDTVGAGNDKLIF.

Notes on this clone: The amino acid sequence in TCRdb belongs to a much larger clone and departs from this DNA's translation at residue 12, likely a sequencing read error; the sequence shown is translated from the DNA. CDR3 in amino acids: CACDTVGGGLAFTAQLFF. The CDR3, as DNA: TGTGCCTGTGACACTGTTGGTGGGGGCCTAGCTTTTACAGCACAACTCTTCTTT. The chain carries TRDV2 and TRDJ2; the D gene is possibly TRDD3 (6 bases). Germline CDR1 and CDR2: GEAIGNYY and EKD. The length of the CDR3 is 18 residues.

Note on this clone: TCRdb's protein, taken from a much larger clone, differs from this DNA's translation at residue 7, likely owing to a read error; the protein displayed comes from the DNA. CDR3 bases: TGTGCCTGTGACACTGTACCCGGGGGATACGGGTCCACCGATAAACTCATCTTT. It specifies CACDTVPGGYGSTDKLIF. The chain joins TRDV2 to TRDJ1, with TRDD3 identical over 10 bases. Germline trimming cut 1 base from V and 1 base from J; bases unmatched to any gene: 11. There are 18 residues in the CDR3. The germline CDR1 and CDR2 sequences are GEAIGNYY and EKD.